This T cell receptor beta chain came from a study of cytomegalovirus exposure and HLA in healthy donors. The PCR employed 60 Vbeta primers together with 13 Jbeta primers. The data were produced by immunoSEQ multiplex PCR, yet TCRdb's version contains in-frame clones alone and is incomplete. The data include approximately 79,000 clones; the top ten clones carry around 5%. General study findings and limits: Later on, an analysis showed TCR association rates differing by HLA locus, with DRB1 the most and HLA-C the fewest. The authors reported that TCR beta sequences could predict HLA-A and HLA-B alleles. These predictions were accurate for most subjects in the first cohort. Within a later analysis, the majority of CMV-associated TCR beta chains appeared HLA-restricted. Serostatus for CMV was the only available immune exposure information.

CDR1 is LNHDA, CDR2 SQIVND, per germline (reference sequence). The CDR3 totals 14 residues. Trimming removed 5 bases at V and 5 bases at J, with 15 bases between. Notes on this clone: Its antigen is not identified.

This rearrangement joins TRBV19 to TRBJ1-1; D possibly corresponds to TRBD1 (5 bases). The sequencing input was PBMCs. The TCR comes from a middle-aged man in good health and CMV-seronegative. The chain's CDR3 is CASSLVTGGTEAFF. CDR3 nucleotide sequence: TGTGCCAGTAGTCTGGTGACGGGGGGTACTGAAGCTTTCTTT.